This TCR beta chain comes out of a study of shared clonotypes between healthy human individuals. Looking at the study overall: Each donor's CD8 memory used one plate, CD8 naive two, each CD4 subset three. Study-wide results and limits: Sharing across four donors was highest in naive CD4 (approximately 5%) and lowest in memory CD8 (approximately 0.4%).

CD4+ cells yielded CD45RA+ naive and CD45RA-negative memory subsets. Concerning this clone: Antigen specificity is unknown.

Deletions cut 4 bases from V and 3 bases from J, with 13 bases between. The CDR3 consists of 14 residues. Germline-derived CDR1 and CDR2 are MNHEY and SMNVEV (reference sequence). In the original processing: Filtering was not the same, since immunoSEQ gave junction-only sequences without quality scores. Profiling relied on immunoSEQ multiplex PCR, and the TCRdb table lists in-frame clones only, not all of them. V and J calls and clone size are as listed in that table; D and trimming were resolved from the DNA. The repertoire holds over a million clones, with roughly 96% as singletons. The sample taken for sequencing was naive CD4+ T cells sorted from blood. Stated subset: CD45RA+ positively selected. The chain joins TRBV27 to TRBJ2-7; no firm D call. The TCR was taken from a man aged 30 to 45 in good health. CDR3 DNA sequence: TGTGCCAGCAGTTATGTCGGAGCCTTCTACGAGCAGTACTTC. Amino acid sequence: CASSYVGAFYEQYF.